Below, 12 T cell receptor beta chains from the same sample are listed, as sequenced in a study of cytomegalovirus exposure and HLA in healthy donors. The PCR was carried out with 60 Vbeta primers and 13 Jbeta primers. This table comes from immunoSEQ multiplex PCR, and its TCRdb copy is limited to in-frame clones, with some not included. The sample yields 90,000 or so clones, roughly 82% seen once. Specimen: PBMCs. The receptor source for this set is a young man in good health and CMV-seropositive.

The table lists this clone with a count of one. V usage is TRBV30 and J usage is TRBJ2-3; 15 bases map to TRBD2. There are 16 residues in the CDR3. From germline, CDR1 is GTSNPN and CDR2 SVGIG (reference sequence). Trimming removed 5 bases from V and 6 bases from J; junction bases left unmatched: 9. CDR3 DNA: TGTGCCTGGGGACCGGGACTAGCGGGAGGAGGGGATACGCAGTATTTT. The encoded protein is CAWGPGLAGGGDTQYF.

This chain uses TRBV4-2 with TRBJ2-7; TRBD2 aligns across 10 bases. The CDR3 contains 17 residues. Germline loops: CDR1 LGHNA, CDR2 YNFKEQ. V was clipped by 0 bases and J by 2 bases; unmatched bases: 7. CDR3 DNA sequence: TGTGCCAGCAGCCAAGATCCGTCTAGCGGGGGACCCTACGAGCAGTACTTC. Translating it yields CASSQDPSSGGPYEQYF.

In DNA form, the CDR3 reads TGTGCCATCAGGGTAGAAGGGGGCTTGGGGGGGGCCAACGTCCTGACTTTC. Protein product: CAIRVEGGLGGANVLTF. The chain links TRBV10-3 to TRBJ2-6; 7 bases match TRBD1. V gave up 6 bases and J gave up 4 bases; unmatched junction bases: 12. The CDR3 extends over 17 amino acids. Germline V gene data show CDR1 as ENHRY and CDR2 as SYGVKD.

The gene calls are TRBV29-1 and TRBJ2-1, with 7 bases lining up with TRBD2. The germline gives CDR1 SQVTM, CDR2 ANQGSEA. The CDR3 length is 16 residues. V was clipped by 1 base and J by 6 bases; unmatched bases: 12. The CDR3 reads CSVEVLAGAVPNEQFF. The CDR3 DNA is TGCAGCGTTGAAGTGCTGGCGGGAGCGGTCCCCAATGAGCAGTTCTTC.

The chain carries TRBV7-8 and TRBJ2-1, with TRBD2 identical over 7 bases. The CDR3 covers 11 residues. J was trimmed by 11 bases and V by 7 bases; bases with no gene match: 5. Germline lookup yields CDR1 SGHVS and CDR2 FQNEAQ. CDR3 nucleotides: TGTGCCAGCACCTTGGGACTACAGCAGTTCTTC. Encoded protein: CASTLGLQQFF.

The DNA for the CDR3 is TGCGCCAGCAGCCAAGTGGCAGGTTCATGGCTAGCGGGAGGCCATGAGCAGTTCTTC. This translates into CASSQVAGSWLAGGHEQFF. The chain employs TRBV4-3 and TRBJ2-1, with 11 nucleotides matching TRBD2. Trimming removed 1 base from V and 8 bases from J; junction bases left unmatched: 16. Germline V lookup: CDR1 LGHNA, CDR2 YSLEER. The CDR3 runs to 19 residues.

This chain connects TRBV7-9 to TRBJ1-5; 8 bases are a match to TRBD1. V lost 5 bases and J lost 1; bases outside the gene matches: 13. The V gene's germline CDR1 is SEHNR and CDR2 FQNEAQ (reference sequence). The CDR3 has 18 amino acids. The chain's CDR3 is CASSGLEGQETSNQPQHF. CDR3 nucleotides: TGTGCCAGCAGCGGATTAGAGGGACAGGAAACCAGCAATCAGCCCCAGCATTTT.

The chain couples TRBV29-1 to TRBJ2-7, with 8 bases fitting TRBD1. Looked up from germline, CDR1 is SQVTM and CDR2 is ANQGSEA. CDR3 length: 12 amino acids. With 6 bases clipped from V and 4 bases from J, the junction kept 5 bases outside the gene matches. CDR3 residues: CSVGQGWYEQYF. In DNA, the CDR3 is TGCAGCGTAGGACAGGGATGGTACGAGCAGTACTTC.

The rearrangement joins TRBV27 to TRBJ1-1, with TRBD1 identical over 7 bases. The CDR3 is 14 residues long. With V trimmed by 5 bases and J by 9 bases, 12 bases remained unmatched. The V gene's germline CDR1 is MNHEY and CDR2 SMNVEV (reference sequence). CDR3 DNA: TGTGCCAGCAGTCTCCCCGGGACAGCCTCAAAAGCTTTCTTT. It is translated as CASSLPGTASKAFF.

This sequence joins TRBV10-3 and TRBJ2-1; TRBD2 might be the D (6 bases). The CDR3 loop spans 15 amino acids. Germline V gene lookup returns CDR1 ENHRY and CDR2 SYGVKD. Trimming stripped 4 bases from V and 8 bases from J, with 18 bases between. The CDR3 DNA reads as TGTGCCATCAGTGGGACGGGAGAAGGGTTATATGAGCAGTTCTTC. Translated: CAISGTGEGLYEQFF.

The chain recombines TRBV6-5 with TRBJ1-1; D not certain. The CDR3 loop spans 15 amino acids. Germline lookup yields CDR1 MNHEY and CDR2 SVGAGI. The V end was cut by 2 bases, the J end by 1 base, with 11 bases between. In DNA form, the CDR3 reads TGTGCCAGCAGTTACAAACTAGCACCGAACACTGAAGCTTTCTTT. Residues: CASSYKLAPNTEAFF.

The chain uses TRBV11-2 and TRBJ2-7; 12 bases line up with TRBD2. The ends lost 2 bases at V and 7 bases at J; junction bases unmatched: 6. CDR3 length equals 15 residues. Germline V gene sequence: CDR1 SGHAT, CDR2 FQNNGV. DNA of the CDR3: TGTGCCAGCAGCTTACTAGCGGGAGGGGTGGGGGAGCAGTACTTC. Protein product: CASSLLAGGVGEQYF.